Listed below are T cell receptor beta chains from one sample, sequenced in a study of OX40 agonist ivuxolimab in advanced cancers. The table came from immunoSEQ multiplex PCR; TCRdb's copy has only in-frame clones and leaves some out. The repertoire holds some 64,000 clones, with about 83% as singletons. Sequenced material: CD4+ or CD8+ T cells sorted from blood, taken in a trial of the OX40 agonist ivuxolimab. These receptors were taken from an adult with an advanced solid tumor such as melanoma, head and neck, liver or kidney cancer. CDR3s include the opening cysteine and the closing phenylalanine or tryptophan. D genes are given only for firm matches. Some rows mark clone size as missing; the rest say once, few, many or name a class of expanded clone.

D | J | V | size | CDR3 | DNA
TRBD1 | TRBJ1-1 | TRBV4-1 | . | CASSQPGTGGTEAFF | TGCGCCAGCAGCCAACCCGGGACAGGGGGTACTGAAGCTTTCTTT
. | TRBJ1-6 | TRBV5-1 | . | CASSYHDRSTLHF | TGCGCCAGCAGCTACCACGACAGGTCCACCCTCCACTTT
. | TRBJ2-7 | TRBV9 | . | CASSVEGPYEQYF | TGTGCCAGCAGCGTGGAGGGCCCCTACGAGCAGTACTTC
. | TRBJ1-1 | TRBV29-1 | . | CSAWGRNTEAFF | TGCAGCGCCTGGGGTAGGAACACTGAAGCTTTCTTT
TRBD2 | TRBJ2-5 | TRBV11-2 | few | CASSLGDGLAVTQETQYF | TGTGCCAGCAGCTTAGGGGATGGACTAGCGGTTACTCAAGAGACCCAGTACTTC
TRBD2 | TRBJ2-5 | TRBV7-2 | . | CASSTRLAVWGTETQYF | TGTGCCAGCAGCACAAGACTAGCGGTGTGGGGGACAGAGACCCAGTACTTC
. | TRBJ1-1 | TRBV6-1 | . | CASSVKGRTEAFF | TGTGCCAGCAGTGTAAAAGGTAGGACTGAAGCTTTCTTT
. | TRBJ2-5 | TRBV5-1 | . | CASSQQDLRETQYF | TGCGCCAGCAGCCAACAAGACCTTCGGGAGACCCAGTACTTC
. | TRBJ2-2 | TRBV15 | . | CATSGPLLPRDTGELFF | TGTGCCACCAGCGGGCCCCTACTACCGCGAGACACCGGGGAGCTGTTTTTT
TRBD1 | TRBJ2-2 | TRBV5-4 | . | CASSRGQGAVVDTGELFF | TGTGCCAGCAGCCGCGGACAGGGAGCGGTAGTCGACACCGGGGAGCTGTTTTTT
. | TRBJ2-5 | TRBV2 | . | CASSEGGRDSYF | TGTGCCAGCAGTGAAGGGGGGAGAGACTCCTACTTC
TRBD1 | TRBJ1-3 | TRBV23-1 | once | CASSPYRGLTGNTIYF | TGCGCCAGCAGTCCTTACAGGGGGCTTACTGGAAACACCATATATTTT
. | TRBJ2-3 | TRBV6-4 | . | CASSEDGTSTDTQYF | TGTGCCAGCAGTGAAGACGGAACTAGCACAGATACGCAGTATTTT
. | TRBJ2-7 | TRBV27 | . | CASSPQVIPYEQYF | TGTGCCAGCAGTCCCCAGGTGATTCCCTACGAGCAGTACTTC
. | TRBJ1-2 | TRBV19 | . | CASSIGENYGYTF | TGTGCCAGTAGTATAGGAGAGAACTATGGCTACACCTTC
TRBD1 | TRBJ1-5 | TRBV2 | . | CASRGEGAQPQHF | TGTGCCAGCAGGGGGGAGGGGGCACAGCCCCAGCATTTT
. | TRBJ1-1 | TRBV2 | few | CASSERTGGAFF | TGTGCCAGCAGTGAAAGAACGGGGGGAGCTTTCTTT
TRBD2 | TRBJ2-2 | TRBV23-1 | . | CASSHRRTSTGELFF | TGCGCCAGCAGTCATCGTCGGACTAGCACCGGGGAGCTGTTTTTT
. | TRBJ1-6 | TRBV2 | . | CASSEGARNSPLHF | TGTGCCAGCAGTGAGGGGGCGCGTAATTCACCCCTCCACTTT
TRBD2 | TRBJ2-5 | TRBV2 | . | CASKGSGGLGGTQYF | TGTGCCAGCAAGGGGAGCGGGGGCCTCGGGGGGACCCAGTACTTC
TRBD1 | TRBJ2-6 | TRBV18 | few | CASSPRDRGLSGANVLTF | TGTGCCAGCTCACCAAGGGACAGGGGGCTATCTGGGGCCAACGTCCTGACTTTC
TRBD1 | TRBJ1-1 | TRBV5-1 | . | CASSLLQGAEAFF | TGCGCCAGCAGCCTTCTTCAGGGGGCTGAAGCTTTCTTT
. | TRBJ1-2 | TRBV13 | once | CASSLVGQPNYGYTF | TGTGCCAGCAGCTTAGTTGGTCAGCCTAACTATGGCTACACCTTC
TRBD2 | TRBJ2-1 | TRBV19 | . | CASSIDQREGLSYNEQFF | TGTGCCAGTAGTATAGACCAGCGGGAGGGCCTCTCCTACAATGAGCAGTTCTTC
. | TRBJ2-7 | TRBV11-2 | . | CASSLVGQNEQYF | TGTGCCAGCAGCTTAGTTGGCCAGAACGAGCAGTACTTC
. | TRBJ2-7 | TRBV5-1 | . | CASSTPGSFPPYEQYF | TGCGCCAGCAGCACCCCGGGGTCTTTCCCCCCCTACGAGCAGTACTTC
. | TRBJ2-1 | TRBV19 | . | CASSIQGRSYNEQFF | TGTGCCAGTAGCATCCAGGGGCGATCCTACAATGAGCAGTTCTTC
. | TRBJ1-3 | TRBV27 | . | CASGRVSGNTIYF | TGTGCCAGCGGGAGAGTCTCTGGAAACACCATATATTTT
. | TRBJ1-1 | TRBV6-5 | . | CASTQDVGTNTEAFF | TGTGCCAGCACACAGGACGTGGGGACCAACACTGAAGCTTTCTTT
TRBD1 | TRBJ2-2 | TRBV6-1 | . | CASSRDRSNTGELFF | TGTGCCAGCAGTAGGGACAGGTCGAACACCGGGGAGCTGTTTTTT
. | TRBJ2-5 | TRBV5-1 | . | CASSPSGETQYF | TGCGCCAGCAGCCCCTCAGGGGAGACCCAGTACTTC
TRBD1 | TRBJ2-1 | TRBV10-1 | . | CASSRTGWNEQFF | TGCGCCAGCAGTAGGACAGGGTGGAATGAGCAGTTCTTC
. | TRBJ2-1 | TRBV7-2 | . | CASSPEGVSYNEQFF | TGTGCCAGCAGCCCAGAGGGGGTCTCCTACAATGAGCAGTTCTTC
. | TRBJ2-3 | TRBV19 | few | CASMRAGTDTQYF | TGTGCCAGTATGAGGGCAGGGACAGATACGCAGTATTTT
. | TRBJ2-3 | TRBV5-1 | . | CASSPRLGTDTQYF | TGCGCCAGCAGCCCCCGACTTGGCACAGATACGCAGTATTTT
. | TRBJ2-1 | TRBV7-9 | . | CASSLNKGWGNEQFF | TGTGCCAGCAGCTTAAATAAGGGTTGGGGCAATGAGCAGTTCTTC
TRBD1 | TRBJ2-3 | TRBV20-1 | . | CSAQSGTEQYF | TGCAGTGCTCAATCCGGGACAGAGCAGTATTTT
TRBD1 | TRBJ1-5 | TRBV10-3 | . | CAISGAGGYQPQHF | TGTGCCATCAGTGGCGCAGGGGGCTATCAGCCCCAGCATTTT
. | TRBJ1-2 | TRBV21-1 | . | CASSKVNRVYGYTF | TGTGCCAGCAGCAAAGTAAACAGGGTCTATGGCTACACCTTC
TRBD2 | TRBJ2-5 | TRBV10-3 | . | CATWTSGGAVETQYF | TGTGCCACCTGGACTAGCGGGGGGGCCGTGGAGACCCAGTACTTC
. | TRBJ1-2 | TRBV5-1 | . | CASSFFGQTGFGYTF | TGCGCCAGCAGCTTTTTCGGCCAGACAGGTTTTGGCTACACCTTC
TRBD1 | TRBJ1-5 | TRBV19 | . | CASRKQGANSNQPQHF | TGTGCCAGTAGGAAACAGGGGGCGAACAGCAATCAGCCCCAGCATTTT
. | TRBJ1-4 | TRBV19 | . | CASSIHKGPGEKLFF | TGTGCCAGTAGTATTCATAAGGGCCCCGGTGAAAAACTGTTTTTT
. | TRBJ1-1 | TRBV7-7 | few | CASSFLGQVNTEAFF | TGTGCCAGCAGCTTCCTGGGGCAGGTGAACACTGAAGCTTTCTTT
. | TRBJ2-1 | TRBV5-6 | . | CASSYGAYNEQFF | TGTGCCAGCAGCTACGGGGCCTACAATGAGCAGTTCTTC
. | TRBJ1-1 | TRBV5-1 | . | CASSALTGFNTEAFF | TGCGCCAGCAGCGCCCTTACAGGGTTTAACACTGAAGCTTTCTTT
TRBD2 | TRBJ2-3 | TRBV2 | . | CASSVLAGDTDTQYF | TGTGCCAGCAGTGTCCTAGCGGGGGACACAGATACGCAGTATTTT
. | TRBJ2-5 | TRBV9 | . | CASSGTSRETQYF | TGTGCCAGCAGCGGGACCTCCCGAGAGACCCAGTACTTC
. | TRBJ1-1 | TRBV7-6 | . | CASSLPKGHSTSTEAFF | TGTGCCAGCAGCTTACCGAAGGGACATTCCACTAGCACTGAAGCTTTCTTT
. | TRBJ1-2 | TRBV2 | . | CASSETQRRGYTF | TGTGCCAGCAGTGAAACACAGAGGAGAGGCTACACCTTC
. | TRBJ1-3 | TRBV5-1 | . | CASSPRSGNTIYF | TGCGCCAGCAGCCCTCGAAGTGGAAACACCATATATTTT